What follows are 3 T cell receptor beta chains derived from one specimen sequenced in a study of Graves' ophthalmopathy and Graves' hyperthyroidism. From RNA, the CDR3 regions of TCR beta chains were amplified and sequenced. In the first round, RT-PCR was carried out with HTBI primers, and a multiplex PCR formed the second round. In TCRdb, the multiplex PCR reads were re-called with MiXCR into one record per CDR3 protein. Among some 400,000 distinct CDR3 sequences listed, about 18% were seen once. Sequences were obtained from peripheral blood. The receptors derive from a woman between 18 and 30 years old with Graves' ophthalmopathy.

V is TRBV6-2 or TRBV6-3 and J is TRBJ2-7, with TRBD1 as a possible D gene (6 bases). The length of the CDR3 is 12 residues. V lost 7 bases to trimming and J lost 3 bases, with 10 bases between them. Germline assignment: CDR1 MNHEY and CDR2 SVGEGT. CDR3 residues: CASNRVGYEQYF. The CDR3 nucleotides read TGTGCCAGCAACAGGGTCGGCTACGAGCAGTACTTC.

The J gene is TRBJ2-5, the V gene TRBV5-1; 9 bases are a match to TRBD1. The V gene end was trimmed by 4 bases and the J gene end by 2 bases; junction bases not matched to a gene: 6. Germline CDR1 and CDR2: SGHRS and YFSETQ. The CDR3 covers 15 residues. CDR3 amino acids: CASSEDRGVQETQYF. CDR3 DNA: TGCGCCAGCAGCGAGGACAGGGGAGTTCAAGAGACCCAGTACTTC.

This clonotype has ten or more counts. This chain links TRBV7-9 with TRBJ2-5, with D unclear. This CDR3 has 15 residues. Germline CDR1 reads SEHNR; CDR2 reads FQNEAQ (reference sequence). V shed 3 bases and J shed 2 bases, with 13 bases lying between them. The CDR3 region has the DNA TGTGCCAGCAGCTTCTCTAGGGTAAATCAAGAGACCCAGTACTTC. Protein: CASSFSRVNQETQYF.